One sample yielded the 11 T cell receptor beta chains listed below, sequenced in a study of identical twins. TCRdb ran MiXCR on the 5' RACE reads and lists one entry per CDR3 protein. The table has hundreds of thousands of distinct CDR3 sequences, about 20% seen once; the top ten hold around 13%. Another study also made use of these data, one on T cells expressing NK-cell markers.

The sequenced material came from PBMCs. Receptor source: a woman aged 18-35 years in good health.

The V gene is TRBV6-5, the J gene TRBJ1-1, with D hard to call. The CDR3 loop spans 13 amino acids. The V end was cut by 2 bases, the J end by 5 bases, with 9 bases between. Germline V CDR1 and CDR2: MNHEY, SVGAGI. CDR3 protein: CASSYPYGTEAFF. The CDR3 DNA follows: TGTGCCAGCAGTTACCCTTATGGAACTGAAGCTTTCTTT.

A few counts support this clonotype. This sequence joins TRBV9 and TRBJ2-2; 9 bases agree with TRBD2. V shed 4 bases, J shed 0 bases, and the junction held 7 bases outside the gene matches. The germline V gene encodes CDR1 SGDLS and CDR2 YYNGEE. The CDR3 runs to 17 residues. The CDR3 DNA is TGTGCCAGCAGCCACGCGCGGGGGGGTTCGAACACCGGGGAGCTGTTTTTT. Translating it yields CASSHARGGSNTGELFF.

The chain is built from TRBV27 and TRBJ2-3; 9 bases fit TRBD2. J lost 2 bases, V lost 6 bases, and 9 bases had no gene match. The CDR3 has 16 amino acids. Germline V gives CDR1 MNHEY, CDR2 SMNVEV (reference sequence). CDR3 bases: TGTGCCAGCAGCCTGTGGCGGGAGGGCTTCACAGATACGCAGTATTTT. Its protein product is CASSLWREGFTDTQYF.

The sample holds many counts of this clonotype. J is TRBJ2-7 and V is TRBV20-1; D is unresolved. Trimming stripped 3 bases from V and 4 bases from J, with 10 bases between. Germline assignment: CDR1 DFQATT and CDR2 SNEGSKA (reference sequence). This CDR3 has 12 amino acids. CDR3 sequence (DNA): TGCAGTGCTAGGTATTTGGGGTACGAGCAGTACTTC. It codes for CSARYLGYEQYF.

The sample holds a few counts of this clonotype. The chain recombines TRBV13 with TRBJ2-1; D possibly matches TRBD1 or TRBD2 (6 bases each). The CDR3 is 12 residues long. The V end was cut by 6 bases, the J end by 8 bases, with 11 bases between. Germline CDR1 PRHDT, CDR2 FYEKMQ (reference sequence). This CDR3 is CASRLEGDEQFF. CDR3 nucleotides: TGTGCCAGCAGGCTGGAGGGGGATGAGCAGTTCTTC. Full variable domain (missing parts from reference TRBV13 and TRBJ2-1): AAGVIQSPRHLIKEKRETATLKCYPIPRHDTVYWYQQGPGQDPQFLISFYEKMQSDKGSIPDRFSAQQFSDYHSELNMSSLELGDSALYFCASRLEGDEQFFGPGTRLTVL.

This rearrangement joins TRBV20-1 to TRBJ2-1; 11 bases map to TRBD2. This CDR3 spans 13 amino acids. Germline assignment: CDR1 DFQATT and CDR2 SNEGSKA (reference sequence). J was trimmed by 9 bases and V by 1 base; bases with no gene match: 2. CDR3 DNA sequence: TGCAGTGCTAGAGGTGGGACTAGCGGTGAGCAGTTCTTC. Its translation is CSARGGTSGEQFF.

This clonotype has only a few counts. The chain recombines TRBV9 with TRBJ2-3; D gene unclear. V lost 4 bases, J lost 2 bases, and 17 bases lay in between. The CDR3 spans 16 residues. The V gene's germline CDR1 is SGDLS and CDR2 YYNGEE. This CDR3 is CASSTLDLLNTDTQYF. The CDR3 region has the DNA TGTGCCAGCAGCACCCTAGACCTACTCAACACAGATACGCAGTATTTT.

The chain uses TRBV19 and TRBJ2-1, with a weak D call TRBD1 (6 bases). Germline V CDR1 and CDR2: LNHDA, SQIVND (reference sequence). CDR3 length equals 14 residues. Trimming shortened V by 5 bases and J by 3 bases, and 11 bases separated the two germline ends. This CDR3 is CASSGPGVYNEQFF. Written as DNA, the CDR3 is TGTGCCAGTAGTGGTCCAGGGGTCTACAATGAGCAGTTCTTC.

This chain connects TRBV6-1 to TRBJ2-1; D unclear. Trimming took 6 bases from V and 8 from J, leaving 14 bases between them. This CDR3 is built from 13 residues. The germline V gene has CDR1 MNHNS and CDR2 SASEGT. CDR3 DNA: TGTGCCAGCAGGCCCCTATCGAGCCATGAGCAGTTCTTC. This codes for CASRPLSSHEQFF.

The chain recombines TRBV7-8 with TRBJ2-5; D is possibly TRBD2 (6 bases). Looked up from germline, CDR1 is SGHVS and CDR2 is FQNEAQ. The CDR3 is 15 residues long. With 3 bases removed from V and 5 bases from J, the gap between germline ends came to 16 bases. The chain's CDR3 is CASSFGARAGETQYF. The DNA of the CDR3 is TGTGCCAGCAGCTTTGGGGCTCGGGCGGGGGAGACCCAGTACTTC.

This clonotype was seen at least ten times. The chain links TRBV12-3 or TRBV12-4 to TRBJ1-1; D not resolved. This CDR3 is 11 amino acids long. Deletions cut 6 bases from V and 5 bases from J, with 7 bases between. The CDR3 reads CASRIRTEAFF. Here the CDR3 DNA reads TGTGCCAGCAGGATTAGAACTGAAGCTTTCTTT.